The rows below give T cell receptor beta chains drawn from one sample of a study of molecular identifiers for immune sequencing clone quantification. TCRdb ran MiXCR on the PCR reads and lists one entry per CDR3 protein. The sample holds around 460,000 distinct CDR3 sequences, around 23% seen once. Sequences were obtained from naive CD8+ T cells from blood, with Jurkat cell RNA spiked in. The receptors originated from a human donor in good health. Some libraries in this study had Jurkat cell RNA spiked in. Each CDR3 is given with its conserved first and last residue. A D gene is named only where the DNA matches it firmly. Rows give clone size only sometimes, using once, few, many, or a class for an expanded clone.

J: TRBJ1-1; length: 13; V: TRBV6-6; size: many; D: NA; CDR3: CASSYGGATEAFF; DNA: TGTGCCAGCAGTTACGGGGGGGCAACTGAAGCTTTCTTT
J: TRBJ2-1; length: 16; V: TRBV7-6; size: NA; D: NA; CDR3: CASSLEGERRYNEQFF; DNA: TGTGCCAGCAGCTTAGAGGGCGAGAGGAGATACAATGAGCAGTTCTTC
J: TRBJ2-7; length: 14; V: TRBV20-1; size: few; D: TRBD2; CDR3: CSARETGGPYEQYF; DNA: TGCAGTGCTAGAGAGACGGGAGGGCCTTACGAGCAGTACTTC
J: TRBJ2-5; length: 17; V: TRBV6-6; size: NA; D: TRBD2; CDR3: CASGYYRTSGSGETQYF; DNA: TGTGCCAGCGGTTACTACAGGACTAGCGGGAGCGGAGAGACCCAGTACTTC
J: TRBJ2-3; length: 16; V: TRBV27; size: NA; D: NA; CDR3: CASSMKDRRIADTQYF; DNA: TGTGCCAGCAGTATGAAGGACAGAAGAATCGCAGATACGCAGTATTTT
J: TRBJ2-7; length: 15; V: TRBV7-9; size: NA; D: NA; CDR3: CASSPPGSLSYEQYF; DNA: TGTGCCAGCAGCCCTCCAGGGAGCCTATCCTACGAGCAGTACTTC
J: TRBJ1-2; length: 15; V: TRBV28; size: NA; D: NA; CDR3: CASSSWTEDNYGYTF; DNA: TGTGCCAGCAGTTCATGGACAGAAGATAACTATGGCTACACCTTC
J: TRBJ1-5; length: 15; V: TRBV12-3/TRBV12-4; size: NA; D: NA; CDR3: CASSLWADSNQPRHF; DNA: TGTGCCAGCAGTTTATGGGCAGATAGCAATCAGCCCCGGCATTTT
J: TRBJ2-5; length: 17; V: TRBV5-4; size: NA; D: NA; CDR3: CASSLDSILDLQETQYF; DNA: TGTGCCAGCAGCTTAGATTCGATCCTGGACTTACAAGAGACCCAGTACTTC
J: TRBJ2-2; length: 13; V: TRBV12-3/TRBV12-4; size: NA; D: NA; CDR3: CASSFTAPGELFF; DNA: TGTGCCAGCAGTTTTACGGCTCCGGGGGAGCTGTTTTTT
J: TRBJ1-1; length: 17; V: TRBV9; size: few; D: NA; CDR3: CASSVDPRESVNTEAFF; DNA: TGTGCCAGCAGCGTAGATCCCAGGGAGAGTGTGAACACTGAAGCTTTCTTT
J: TRBJ2-3; length: 17; V: TRBV14; size: NA; D: TRBD1; CDR3: CASSQGGQGFSADTQYF; DNA: TGTGCCAGCAGCCAAGGGGGACAGGGGTTCTCCGCGGATACGCAGTATTTT
J: TRBJ2-5; length: 15; V: TRBV2; size: NA; D: NA; CDR3: CASCLAGSYQETQYF; DNA: TGTGCCAGCTGTTTGGCGGGGTCGTACCAAGAGACCCAGTACTTC
J: TRBJ2-2; length: 15; V: TRBV5-4; size: NA; D: NA; CDR3: CASSLTSLSTGELFF; DNA: TGTGCCAGCAGCTTAACTAGCTTGAGCACCGGGGAGCTGTTTTTT
J: TRBJ2-2; length: 15; V: TRBV5-8; size: many; D: NA; CDR3: CASSFGLHVGGELFF; DNA: TGTGCCAGCAGCTTCGGGCTTCATGTCGGCGGGGAGCTGTTTTTT
J: TRBJ1-5; length: 15; V: TRBV12-3/TRBV12-4; size: NA; D: NA; CDR3: CASTKALGGNQPQHF; DNA: TGTGCCAGTACGAAAGCGTTGGGTGGCAATCAGCCCCAGCATTTT
J: TRBJ2-7; length: 14; V: TRBV11-2; size: NA; D: NA; CDR3: CAGSANPSSYEQYF; DNA: TGTGCCGGCAGCGCCAACCCCTCGTCCTACGAGCAGTACTTC
J: TRBJ2-7; length: 15; V: TRBV3-1; size: NA; D: NA; CDR3: CASSGVGQLDYEQYF; DNA: TGTGCCAGCAGCGGCGTTGGGCAGCTGGACTACGAGCAGTACTTC
J: TRBJ2-7; length: 15; V: TRBV30; size: few; D: TRBD2; CDR3: CAWSFTGLENSEQYF; DNA: TGTGCCTGGAGTTTTACGGGACTAGAGAACTCCGAGCAGTACTTC
J: TRBJ1-1; length: 14; V: TRBV4-3; size: few; D: NA; CDR3: CASSQEGDDSEAFF; DNA: TGCGCCAGCAGCCAAGAAGGGGATGACAGTGAAGCTTTCTTT
J: TRBJ2-6; length: 14; V: TRBV30; size: NA; D: NA; CDR3: CAWGTFLGANVLTF; DNA: TGTGCCTGGGGGACGTTCCTCGGGGCCAACGTCCTGACTTTC
J: TRBJ2-3; length: 14; V: TRBV6-6; size: NA; D: NA; CDR3: CASSYTDTTDTQYF; DNA: TGTGCCAGCAGTTATACAGATACCACAGATACGCAGTATTTT
J: TRBJ2-7; length: 21; V: TRBV6-2/TRBV6-3; size: few; D: NA; CDR3: CASSYSKSDRTEPYDSYEQYF; DNA: TGTGCCAGCAGTTACTCGAAATCTGATCGGACAGAACCTTACGACTCCTACGAGCAGTACTTC
J: TRBJ2-5; length: 14; V: TRBV12-3/TRBV12-4; size: many; D: NA; CDR3: CASSLRDGPETQYF; DNA: TGTGCCAGCAGTTTGAGGGACGGTCCAGAGACCCAGTACTTC
J: TRBJ1-4; length: 15; V: TRBV9; size: few; D: NA; CDR3: CASSVDGAWGEKLFF; DNA: TGTGCCAGCAGCGTAGACGGGGCGTGGGGTGAAAAACTGTTTTTT
J: TRBJ2-3; length: 15; V: TRBV13; size: few; D: TRBD2; CDR3: CASSPTSGRTDTQYF; DNA: TGTGCCAGCAGCCCGACTAGCGGGAGGACAGATACGCAGTATTTT
J: TRBJ2-3; length: 19; V: TRBV7-9; size: NA; D: TRBD2; CDR3: CASSSLVGASGRSTDTQYF; DNA: TGTGCCAGCAGCTCCTTAGTGGGAGCTAGCGGGAGATCGACAGATACGCAGTATTTT
J: TRBJ2-3; length: 16; V: TRBV12-5; size: many; D: NA; CDR3: CASGFSVGAHTDTQYF; DNA: TGTGCTAGTGGTTTTTCTGTGGGCGCACACACAGATACGCAGTATTTT
J: TRBJ2-6; length: 17; V: TRBV19; size: few; D: NA; CDR3: CASSIDSRLSGANVLTF; DNA: TGTGCCAGTAGTATAGATTCGCGGCTCTCTGGGGCCAACGTCCTGACTTTC
J: TRBJ2-1; length: 11; V: TRBV28; size: many; D: NA; CDR3: CATGLYNEQFF; DNA: TGTGCCACGGGACTGTACAATGAGCAGTTCTTC
J: TRBJ1-3; length: 17; V: TRBV7-9; size: NA; D: NA; CDR3: CASSLTDGENSGNTIYF; DNA: TGTGCCAGCAGCCTCACGGACGGCGAGAACTCTGGAAACACCATATATTTT
J: TRBJ2-7; length: 13; V: TRBV5-4; size: many; D: TRBD1; CDR3: CASSFGTDYEQYF; DNA: TGTGCCAGCAGCTTCGGGACAGACTACGAGCAGTACTTC
J: TRBJ2-1; length: 14; V: TRBV30; size: NA; D: NA; CDR3: CAWSVVPGGNERFF; DNA: TGTGCCTGGAGTGTAGTTCCTGGGGGAAATGAGCGGTTCTTC